This T cell receptor beta chain was sequenced during a study of shared clonotypes between healthy human individuals. Study-wide context: Three plates each covered CD4 naive and memory; CD8 naive two, CD8 memory one.

Clones were read by immunoSEQ multiplex PCR, and TCRdb kept only the in-frame ones, dropping some. The data hold under 700,000 clones, with roughly 96% observed a single time. A word on this clone: Its specificity is not known.

From germline, CDR1 is SGHVS and CDR2 FNYEAQ. The CDR3 is 14 amino acids. The V and J ends lost 4 bases and 4 bases respectively, with 11 bases between them. The study, taken as a whole, reports: In several donors, roughly 5.2% of naive CD4 clonotypes appeared in common.

As defined, naive CD8 cells were CD45RO-negative and positively selected for CCR7, with terminally differentiated effector memory CD45RA+ cells excluded. The clonotype comes from a woman in her 30s in good health. The specimen was naive CD8+ T cells sorted from blood. The chain recombines TRBV7-6 with TRBJ2-1, with D possibly being TRBD1 or TRBD2 (5 bases each). The CDR3 DNA sequence: TGTGCCAGCAGCTCGGGACCCTTATACAATGAGCAGTTCTTC. Residues: CASSSGPLYNEQFF.